The source of this T cell receptor (beta chain) is a study of Graves' ophthalmopathy and Graves' hyperthyroidism. Broader study findings: In blood appeared most of the expanded thyroid clonotypes whose frequency exceeded 0.001.

TCR beta CDR3 regions were amplified from RNA transcripts. Second-round multiplex PCR came after first-round RT-PCR with HTBI primers. MiXCR, run by TCRdb on the multiplex PCR reads, gives a single entry per CDR3 protein. The profile shows a few hundred thousand distinct CDR3 sequences, 15% to 20% of them singletons. Ophthalmopathy cases showed moderate-to-severe activity, scoring CAS ≥3 and NOSPECS ≥4, with duration under 3 months. Certain patients were not enrolled. These were patients with other autoimmune diseases, uncontrolled infections, pregnancy or lactation. Thyroid ultrasound, orbital computed tomography, TRAb, serum thyroxine and clinical symptoms formed the basis of diagnosis. Germline values: CDR1 SNHLY, CDR2 FYNNEI. The CDR3 runs to 14 residues. The V end was cut by 6 bases, the J end by 3 bases, with 15 bases between. Many counts were recorded for this clonotype. Its antigen is not identified.

The source is a young woman with Graves' ophthalmopathy. The sequencing input was peripheral blood. The chain is built from TRBV2 and TRBJ2-7; D might be TRBD1 (5 bases). CDR3 nucleotide sequence: TGTGCCAGCAGGAACAGGACGGGTATCTACGAGCAGTACTTC. Translation gives CASRNRTGIYEQYF.